This TCR beta chain was sequenced during a study of shared clonotypes between healthy human individuals. Assay: immunoSEQ multiplex PCR; the TCRdb copy retains only in-frame clones and omits some. In the table there are about 1 million clones, about three quarters of which are singletons. Germline V CDR1 and CDR2: MNHNS, SASEGT. The CDR3 totals 12 residues. V lost 2 bases, J lost 7 bases, and 8 bases lay in between. This TCR derives from a man younger than 35 in good health. The material sequenced was memory CD4+ T cells sorted from blood. As to subset: CD45RA-negative fraction. This rearrangement joins TRBV6-1 to TRBJ1-2; D gene uncertain. The CDR3 nucleotides read TGTGCCAGCAGTGAAAGGGCTGCTGGCTACACCTTC. Translation: CASSERAAGYTF.